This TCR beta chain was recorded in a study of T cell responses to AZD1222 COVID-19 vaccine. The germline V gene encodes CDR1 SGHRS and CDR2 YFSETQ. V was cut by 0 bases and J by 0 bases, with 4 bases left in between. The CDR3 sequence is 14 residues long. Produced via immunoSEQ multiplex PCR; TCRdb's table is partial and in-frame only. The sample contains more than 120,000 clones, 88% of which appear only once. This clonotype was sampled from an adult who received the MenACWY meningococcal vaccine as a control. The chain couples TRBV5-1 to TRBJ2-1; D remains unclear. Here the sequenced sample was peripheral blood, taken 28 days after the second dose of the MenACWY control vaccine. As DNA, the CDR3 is TGCGCCAGCAGCTTGGGGGTCTCCTACAATGAGCAGTTCTTC. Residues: CASSLGVSYNEQFF. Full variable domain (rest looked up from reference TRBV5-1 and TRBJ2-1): KAGVTQTPRYLIKTRGQQVTLSCSPISGHRSVSWYQQTPGQGLQFLFEYFSETQRNKGNFPGRFSGRQFSNSRSEMNVSTLELGDSALYLCASSLGVSYNEQFFGPGTRLTVL.